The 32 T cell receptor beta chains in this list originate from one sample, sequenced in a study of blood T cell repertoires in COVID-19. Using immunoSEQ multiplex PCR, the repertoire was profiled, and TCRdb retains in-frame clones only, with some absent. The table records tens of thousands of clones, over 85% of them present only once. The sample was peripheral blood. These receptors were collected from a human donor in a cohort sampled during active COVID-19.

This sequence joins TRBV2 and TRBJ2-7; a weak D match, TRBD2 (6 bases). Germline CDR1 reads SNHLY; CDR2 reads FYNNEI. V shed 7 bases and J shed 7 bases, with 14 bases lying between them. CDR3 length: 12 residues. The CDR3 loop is CASNPGAREQYF. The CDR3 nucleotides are TGTGCCAGCAACCCGGGAGCACGGGAGCAGTACTTC.

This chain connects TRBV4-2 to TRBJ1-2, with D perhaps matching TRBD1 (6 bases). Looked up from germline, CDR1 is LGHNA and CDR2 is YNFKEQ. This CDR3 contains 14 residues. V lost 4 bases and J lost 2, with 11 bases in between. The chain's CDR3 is CASSPNTGNYGYTF. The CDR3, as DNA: TGTGCCAGCAGCCCCAACACAGGGAACTATGGCTACACCTTC.

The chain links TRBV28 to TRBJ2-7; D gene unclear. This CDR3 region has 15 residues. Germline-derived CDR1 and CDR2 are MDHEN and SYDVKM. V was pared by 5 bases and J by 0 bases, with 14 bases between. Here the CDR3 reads CASSTGFGLSYEQYF. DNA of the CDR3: TGTGCCAGCAGTACCGGGTTTGGCCTCTCCTACGAGCAGTACTTC.

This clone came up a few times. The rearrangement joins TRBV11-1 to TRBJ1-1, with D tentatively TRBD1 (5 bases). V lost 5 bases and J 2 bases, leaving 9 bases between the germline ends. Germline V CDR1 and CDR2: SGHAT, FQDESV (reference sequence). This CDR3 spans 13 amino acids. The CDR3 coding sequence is TGTGCCAGCAGCAGAGACAGAAACACTGAAGCTTTCTTT. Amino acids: CASSRDRNTEAFF.

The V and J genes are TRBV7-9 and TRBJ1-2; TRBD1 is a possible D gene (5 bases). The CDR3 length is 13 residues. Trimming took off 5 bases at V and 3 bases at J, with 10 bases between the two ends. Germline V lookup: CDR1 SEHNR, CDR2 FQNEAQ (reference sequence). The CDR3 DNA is TGTGCCAGCAGCGCAGGGTTCGACTATGGCTACACCTTC. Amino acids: CASSAGFDYGYTF.

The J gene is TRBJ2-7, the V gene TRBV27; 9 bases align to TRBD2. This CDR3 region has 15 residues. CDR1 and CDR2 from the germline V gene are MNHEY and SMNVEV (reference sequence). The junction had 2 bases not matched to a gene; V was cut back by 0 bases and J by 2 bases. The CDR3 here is CASSLSPSGTYEQYF. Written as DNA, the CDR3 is TGTGCCAGCAGTTTATCTCCTAGCGGGACCTACGAGCAGTACTTC.

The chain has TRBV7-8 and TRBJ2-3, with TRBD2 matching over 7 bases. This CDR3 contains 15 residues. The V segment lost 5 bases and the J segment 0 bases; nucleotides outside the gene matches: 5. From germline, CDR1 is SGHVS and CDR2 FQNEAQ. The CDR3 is CASSNSGSSTDTQYF. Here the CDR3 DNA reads TGTGCCAGCAGCAATAGCGGGTCTAGCACAGATACGCAGTATTTT.

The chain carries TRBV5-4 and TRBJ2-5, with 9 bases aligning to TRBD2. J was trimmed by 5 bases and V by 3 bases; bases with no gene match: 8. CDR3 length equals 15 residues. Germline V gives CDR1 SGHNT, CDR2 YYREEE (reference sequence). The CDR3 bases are TGTGCCAGCAGCTGGACCTTAGCGGGAGAGGAGACCCAGTACTTC. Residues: CASSWTLAGEETQYF.

CDR3: CASSTFGQEQYF. Written as DNA, the CDR3 is TGTGCCAGTAGTACGTTTGGACAAGAGCAGTACTTC. The rearrangement joins TRBV19 to TRBJ2-7, with D possibly TRBD1 on 5 matching bases. The germline gives CDR1 LNHDA, CDR2 SQIVND (reference sequence). This CDR3 is 12 amino acids long. V shed 4 bases and J shed 7 bases, with 11 bases lying between them.

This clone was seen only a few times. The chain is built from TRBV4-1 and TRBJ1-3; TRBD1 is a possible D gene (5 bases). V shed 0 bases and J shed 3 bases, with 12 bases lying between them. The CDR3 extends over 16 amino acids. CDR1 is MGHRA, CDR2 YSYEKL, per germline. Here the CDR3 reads CASSQDGAGGGNTIYF. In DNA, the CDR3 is TGCGCCAGCAGCCAAGATGGGGCGGGGGGTGGAAACACCATATATTTT.

CDR3: CAWSDDSANTGELFF. CDR3 in DNA: TGTGCCTGGAGCGACGACTCGGCGAACACCGGGGAGCTGTTTTTT. This chain uses TRBV30 with TRBJ2-2; D unresolved. The CDR3 has 15 amino acids. Looked up from germline, CDR1 is GTSNPN and CDR2 is SVGIG (reference sequence). The V end lost 3 bases, the J end lost 0 bases, and 11 bases lay between the germline ends.

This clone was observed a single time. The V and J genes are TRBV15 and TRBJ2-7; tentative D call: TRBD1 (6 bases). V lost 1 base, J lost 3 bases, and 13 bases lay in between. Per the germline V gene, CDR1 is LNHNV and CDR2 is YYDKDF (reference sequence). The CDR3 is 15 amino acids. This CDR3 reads CATSRGAGVGYEQYF. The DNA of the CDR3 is TGTGCCACCAGCAGAGGGGCAGGGGTAGGCTACGAGCAGTACTTC.

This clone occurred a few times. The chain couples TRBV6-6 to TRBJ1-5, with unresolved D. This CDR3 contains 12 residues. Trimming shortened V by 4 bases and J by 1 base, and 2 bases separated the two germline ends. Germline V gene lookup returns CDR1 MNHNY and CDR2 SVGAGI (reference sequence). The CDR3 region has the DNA TGTGCCAGCAGTTTAAGCAATCAGCCCCAGCATTTT. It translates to CASSLSNQPQHF.

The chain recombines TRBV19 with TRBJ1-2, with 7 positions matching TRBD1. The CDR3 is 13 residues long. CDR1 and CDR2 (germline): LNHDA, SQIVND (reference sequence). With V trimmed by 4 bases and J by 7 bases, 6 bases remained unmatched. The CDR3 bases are TGTGCCAGTAGTACCCTAGAGGGGGCTGGCTACACCTTC. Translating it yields CASSTLEGAGYTF.

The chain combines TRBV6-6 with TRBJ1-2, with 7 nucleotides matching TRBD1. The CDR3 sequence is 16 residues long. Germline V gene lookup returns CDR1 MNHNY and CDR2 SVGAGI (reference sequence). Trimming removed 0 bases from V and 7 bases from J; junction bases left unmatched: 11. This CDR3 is CASSYSDRGPPGGYTF. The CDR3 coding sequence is TGTGCCAGCAGTTACTCGGATAGGGGGCCCCCTGGTGGCTACACCTTC.

CDR3 loop: CASSSPGQGAKTQYF. The CDR3 coding sequence is TGTGCCAGCAGTTCTCCGGGACAGGGGGCGAAGACCCAGTACTTC. The rearrangement links TRBV28 to TRBJ2-5; 12 nucleotides align to TRBD1. Unmatched junction bases numbered 6, after V lost 4 bases and J lost 6 bases. Germline V gene data show CDR1 as MDHEN and CDR2 as SYDVKM. This CDR3 region has 15 residues.

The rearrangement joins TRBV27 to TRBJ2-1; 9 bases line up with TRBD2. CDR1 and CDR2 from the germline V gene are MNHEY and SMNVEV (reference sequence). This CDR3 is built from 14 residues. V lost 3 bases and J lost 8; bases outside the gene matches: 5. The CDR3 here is CASSLSSGRHEQFF. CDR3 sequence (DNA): TGTGCCAGCAGTTTGAGTAGCGGGAGACATGAGCAGTTCTTC.

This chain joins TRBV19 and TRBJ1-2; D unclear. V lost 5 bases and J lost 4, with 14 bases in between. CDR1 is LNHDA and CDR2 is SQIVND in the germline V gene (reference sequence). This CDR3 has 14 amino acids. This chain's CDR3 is CASSPEGVIYGYTF. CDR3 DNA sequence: TGTGCCAGTAGTCCCGAGGGCGTTATCTATGGCTACACCTTC.

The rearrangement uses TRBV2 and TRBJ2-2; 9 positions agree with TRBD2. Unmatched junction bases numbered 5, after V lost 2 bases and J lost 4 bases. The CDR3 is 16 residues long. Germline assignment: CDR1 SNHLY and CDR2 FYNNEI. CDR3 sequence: CASSELAGGATGELFF. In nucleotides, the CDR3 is TGTGCCAGCAGTGAACTGGCGGGAGGGGCCACCGGGGAGCTGTTTTTT.

CDR3 in amino acids: CASSSYELTSGAGDTQYF. For the CDR3, the DNA is TGTGCCAGCAGCTCATACGAACTAACTAGCGGAGCAGGGGATACGCAGTATTTT. The chain carries TRBV11-2 and TRBJ2-3; 8 nucleotides agree with TRBD2. J lost 6 bases, V lost 4 bases, and 18 bases had no gene match. This CDR3 contains 18 residues. Germline V gives CDR1 SGHAT, CDR2 FQNNGV.

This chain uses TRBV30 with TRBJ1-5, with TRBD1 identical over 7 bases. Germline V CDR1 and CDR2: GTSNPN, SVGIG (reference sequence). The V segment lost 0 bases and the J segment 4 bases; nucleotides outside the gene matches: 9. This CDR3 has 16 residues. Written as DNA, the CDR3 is TGTGCCTGGAGTGTGGGCAGGGGGATTGGTAATCAGCCCCAGCATTTT. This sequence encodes CAWSVGRGIGNQPQHF.

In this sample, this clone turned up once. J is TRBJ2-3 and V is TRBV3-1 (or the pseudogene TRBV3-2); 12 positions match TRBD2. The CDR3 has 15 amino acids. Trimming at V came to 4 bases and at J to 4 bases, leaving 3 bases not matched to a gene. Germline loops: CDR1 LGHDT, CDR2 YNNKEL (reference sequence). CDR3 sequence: CASSLTSGRADTQYF. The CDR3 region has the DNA TGTGCCAGCAGCCTGACTAGCGGGAGAGCAGATACGCAGTATTTT.

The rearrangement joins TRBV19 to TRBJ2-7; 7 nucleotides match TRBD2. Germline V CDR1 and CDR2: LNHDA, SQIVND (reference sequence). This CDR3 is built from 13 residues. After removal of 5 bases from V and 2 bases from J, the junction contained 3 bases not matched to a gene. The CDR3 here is CASSHRGAYEQYF. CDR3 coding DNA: TGTGCCAGTAGTCATCGGGGGGCCTACGAGCAGTACTTC.

In nucleotides, the CDR3 is TGTGCCAGCAGTGAAGAGAAGACACTCCACGAGCAGTACTTC. Encoded protein: CASSEEKTLHEQYF. The genes are TRBV2 and TRBJ2-7; the D is unclear. The CDR3 totals 14 residues. V lost 1 base, J lost 5 bases, and 12 bases lay in between. Germline-derived CDR1 and CDR2 are SNHLY and FYNNEI.

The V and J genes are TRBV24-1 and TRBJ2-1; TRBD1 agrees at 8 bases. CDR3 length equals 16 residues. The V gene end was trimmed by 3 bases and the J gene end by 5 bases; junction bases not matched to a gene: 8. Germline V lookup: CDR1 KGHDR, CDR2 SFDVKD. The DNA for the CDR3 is TGTGCCACCAGTGATCCGGGACAGGCGGGGAACAATGAGCAGTTCTTC. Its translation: CATSDPGQAGNNEQFF.

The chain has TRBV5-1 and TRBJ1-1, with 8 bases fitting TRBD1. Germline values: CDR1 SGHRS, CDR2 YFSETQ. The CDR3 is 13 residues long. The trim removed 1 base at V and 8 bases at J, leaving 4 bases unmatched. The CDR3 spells CASSLSQGAEAFF. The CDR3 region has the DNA TGCGCCAGCAGCTTGAGTCAGGGGGCAGAAGCTTTCTTT. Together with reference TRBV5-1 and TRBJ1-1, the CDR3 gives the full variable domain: KAGVTQTPRYLIKTRGQQVTLSCSPISGHRSVSWYQQTPGQGLQFLFEYFSETQRNKGNFPGRFSGRQFSNSRSEMNVSTLELGDSALYLCASSLSQGAEAFFGQGTRLTVV.

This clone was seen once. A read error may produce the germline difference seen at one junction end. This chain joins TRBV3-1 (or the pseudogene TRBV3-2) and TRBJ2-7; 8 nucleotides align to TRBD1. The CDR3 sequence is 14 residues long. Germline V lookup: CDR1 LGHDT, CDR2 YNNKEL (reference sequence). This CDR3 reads CAGSQGQGPYEQYF. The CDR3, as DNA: TGTGCCGGCAGCCAAGGACAGGGCCCCTACGAGCAGTACTTC.

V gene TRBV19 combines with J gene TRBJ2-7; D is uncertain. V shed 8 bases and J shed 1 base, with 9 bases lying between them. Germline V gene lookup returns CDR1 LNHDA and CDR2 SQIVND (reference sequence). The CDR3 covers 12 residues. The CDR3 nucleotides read TGTGCCAGTGCCAGTCAGTCCTACGAGCAGTACTTC. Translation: CASASQSYEQYF.

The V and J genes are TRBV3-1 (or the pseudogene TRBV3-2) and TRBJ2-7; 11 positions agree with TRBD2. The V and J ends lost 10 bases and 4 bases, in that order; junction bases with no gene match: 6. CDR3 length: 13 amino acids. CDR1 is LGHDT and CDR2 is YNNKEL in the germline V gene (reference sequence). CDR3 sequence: CATLAGGGYEQYF. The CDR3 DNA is TGTGCCACCTTAGCGGGAGGGGGGTACGAGCAGTACTTC.

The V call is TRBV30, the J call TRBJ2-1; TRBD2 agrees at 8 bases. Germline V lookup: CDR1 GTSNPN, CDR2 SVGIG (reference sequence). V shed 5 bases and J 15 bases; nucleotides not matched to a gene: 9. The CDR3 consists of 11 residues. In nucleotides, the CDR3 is TGTGCCTGGTCAACCGGGACTAGTAGGTTCTTC. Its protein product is CAWSTGTSRFF.

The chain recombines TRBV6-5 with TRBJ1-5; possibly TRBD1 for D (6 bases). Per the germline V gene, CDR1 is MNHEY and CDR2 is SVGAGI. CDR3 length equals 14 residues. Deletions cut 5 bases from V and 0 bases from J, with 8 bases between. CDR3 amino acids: CASSTGFSNQPQHF. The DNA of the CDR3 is TGTGCCAGCAGTACAGGGTTTAGCAATCAGCCCCAGCATTTT.

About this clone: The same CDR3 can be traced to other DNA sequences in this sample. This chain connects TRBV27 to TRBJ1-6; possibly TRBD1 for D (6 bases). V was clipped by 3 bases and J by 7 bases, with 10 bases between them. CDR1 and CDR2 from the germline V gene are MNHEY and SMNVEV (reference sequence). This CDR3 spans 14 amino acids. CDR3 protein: CASSFLQGNSPLHF. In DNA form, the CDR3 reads TGTGCCAGCAGTTTTTTGCAGGGGAATTCACCCCTCCACTTT.